The T cell receptor beta chain under discussion was sequenced for a study of shared clonotypes between healthy human individuals. Whole-study results and caveats: For sorted subsets, rarefaction showed incomplete sequencing despite large depth. Lower generation probabilities were found for non-shared clonotypes than for those shared by all four donors.

Everyone who donated was a Caucasian adult who lived in Nashville, Tennessee. Germline V gene data show CDR1 as MNHEY and CDR2 as SMNVEV (reference sequence). Trimming removed 6 bases at V and 0 bases at J, with 11 bases between. The CDR3 has 15 residues. About this clone: The antigen remains undetermined.

The assay was carried out at the deep level. Sequencing used immunoSEQ multiplex PCR; TCRdb keeps in-frame clones, though not all of them. The sample carries more than 900,000 clones, around 78% recorded once. Sequencing was performed on memory CD4+ T cells from PBMCs. Subset of the sample: CD45RA-negative fraction. The V gene is TRBV27, the J gene TRBJ1-4, with D unclear. The clonotype was recovered from a man younger than 30 in good health. Some clones in this sample may be carry-over from other donors' samples. The DNA for the CDR3 is TGTGCCAGCAGATCGGGCGATGCAACTAATGAAAAACTGTTTTTT. It translates to CASRSGDATNEKLFF. The whole variable domain, remainder taken from reference TRBV27 and TRBJ1-4, is EAQVTQNPRYLITVTGKKLTVTCSQNMNHEYMSWYRQDPGLGLRQIYYSMNVEVTDKGDVPEGYKVSRKEKRNFPLILESPSPNQTSLYFCASRSGDATNEKLFFGSGTQLSVL.